The 2 T cell receptor beta chains reported below all come from one sample, sequenced in a study of T cell changes during pregnancy in multiple sclerosis. This table comes from immunoSEQ multiplex PCR, and its TCRdb copy is limited to in-frame clones, with some not included. This table holds fewer than 20,000 clones, 85% to 90% found once. Material: CD8+ T cells from peripheral blood mononuclear cells, obtained in the third trimester of pregnancy. Receptors originate from a female donor in good health, enrolled as a control in a pregnancy study.

This CDR3 is CASSPHHRDRLPGAQHF. In DNA form, the CDR3 reads TGCGCCAGCAGCCCCCACCACCGGGACAGGTTACCCGGGGCCCAGCATTTT. The rearrangement links TRBV4-1 to TRBJ1-5; 8 nucleotides line up with TRBD1. The CDR3 is 17 amino acids. Trimming cost V 4 bases and J 11 bases; bases outside gene matches: 19. From germline, CDR1 is MGHRA and CDR2 YSYEKL.

This rearrangement joins TRBV27 to TRBJ2-5, with D perhaps TRBD1 (6 bases). CDR3 size: 15 residues. V was clipped by 5 bases and J by 1 base, with 14 bases between them. Germline values: CDR1 MNHEY, CDR2 SMNVEV (reference sequence). This CDR3 reads CASSPRQDLQETQYF. The CDR3 coding sequence is TGTGCCAGCAGTCCCCGACAGGACCTCCAAGAGACCCAGTACTTC.